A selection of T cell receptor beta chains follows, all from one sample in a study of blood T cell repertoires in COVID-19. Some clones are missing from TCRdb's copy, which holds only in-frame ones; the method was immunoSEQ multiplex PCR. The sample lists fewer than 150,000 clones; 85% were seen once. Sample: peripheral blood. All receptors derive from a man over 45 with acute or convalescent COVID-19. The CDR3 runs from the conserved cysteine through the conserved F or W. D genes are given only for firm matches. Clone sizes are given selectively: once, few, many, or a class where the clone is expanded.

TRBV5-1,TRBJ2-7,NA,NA,CASSLEILGLNEQYF
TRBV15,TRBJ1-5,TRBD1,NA,CATSTWTGGSNQPQHF
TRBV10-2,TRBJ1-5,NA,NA,CASQDTTWYSNQPQHF
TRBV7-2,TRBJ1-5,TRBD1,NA,CASSRTGGNQPQHF
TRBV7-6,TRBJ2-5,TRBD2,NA,CASSAGLTSGIQETQYF
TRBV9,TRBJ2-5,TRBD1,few,CASSAYDRGGQETQYF
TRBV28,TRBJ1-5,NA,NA,CASRPRGSSNQPQHF
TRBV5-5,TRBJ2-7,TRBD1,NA,CASSAIPGQGPHEQYF
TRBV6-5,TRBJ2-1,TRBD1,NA,CASSPGTGVFNEQFF
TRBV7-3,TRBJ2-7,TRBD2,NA,CASSLTPGLGSYEQYF
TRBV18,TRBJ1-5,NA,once,CASSPGSAGGQPQHF
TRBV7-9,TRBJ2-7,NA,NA,CASSLRAGEQYF
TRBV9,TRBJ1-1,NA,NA,CASSVVGGPNTEAFF
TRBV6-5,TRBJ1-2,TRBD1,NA,CASSYLPGGYGYTF
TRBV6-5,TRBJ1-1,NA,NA,CASSQQGYTEAFF
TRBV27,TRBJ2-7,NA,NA,CASSALWAEQYF
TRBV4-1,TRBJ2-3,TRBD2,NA,CASSQAPAGGPDTQYF
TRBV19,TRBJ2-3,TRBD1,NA,CASSMQGAMTDTQYF
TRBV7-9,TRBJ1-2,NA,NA,CASSLDSVWGYTF
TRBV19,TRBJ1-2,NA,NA,CASSILGTLNYGYTF
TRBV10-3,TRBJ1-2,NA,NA,CAISEPRQSYGYTF
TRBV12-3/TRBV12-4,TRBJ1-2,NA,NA,CASSPRLDGYTF
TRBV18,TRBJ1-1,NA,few,CASSPGLRETEAFF
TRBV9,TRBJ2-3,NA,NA,CASSVGRGPDTQYF
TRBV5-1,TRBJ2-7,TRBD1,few,CASHRGQGADEQYF
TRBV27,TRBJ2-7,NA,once,CASSSGPSSYEQYF
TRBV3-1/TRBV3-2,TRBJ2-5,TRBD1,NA,CASSPGTGGDETQYF
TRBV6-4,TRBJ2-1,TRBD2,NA,CASRDSGEGNEQFF